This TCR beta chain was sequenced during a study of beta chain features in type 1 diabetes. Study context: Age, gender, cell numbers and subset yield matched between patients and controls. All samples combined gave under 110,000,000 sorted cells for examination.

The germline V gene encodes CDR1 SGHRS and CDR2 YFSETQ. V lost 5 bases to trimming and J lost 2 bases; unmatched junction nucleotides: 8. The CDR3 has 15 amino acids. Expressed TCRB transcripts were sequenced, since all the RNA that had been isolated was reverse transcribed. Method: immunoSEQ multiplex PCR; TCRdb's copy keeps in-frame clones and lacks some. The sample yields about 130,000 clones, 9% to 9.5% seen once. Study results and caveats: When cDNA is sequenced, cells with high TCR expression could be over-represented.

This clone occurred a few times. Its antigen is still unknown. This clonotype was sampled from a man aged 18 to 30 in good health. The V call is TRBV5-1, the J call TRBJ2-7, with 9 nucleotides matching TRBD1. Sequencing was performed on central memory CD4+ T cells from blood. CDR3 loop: CASRQTGTGTYEQYF. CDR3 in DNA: TGCGCCAGCAGACAGACCGGGACAGGGACCTACGAGCAGTACTTC.